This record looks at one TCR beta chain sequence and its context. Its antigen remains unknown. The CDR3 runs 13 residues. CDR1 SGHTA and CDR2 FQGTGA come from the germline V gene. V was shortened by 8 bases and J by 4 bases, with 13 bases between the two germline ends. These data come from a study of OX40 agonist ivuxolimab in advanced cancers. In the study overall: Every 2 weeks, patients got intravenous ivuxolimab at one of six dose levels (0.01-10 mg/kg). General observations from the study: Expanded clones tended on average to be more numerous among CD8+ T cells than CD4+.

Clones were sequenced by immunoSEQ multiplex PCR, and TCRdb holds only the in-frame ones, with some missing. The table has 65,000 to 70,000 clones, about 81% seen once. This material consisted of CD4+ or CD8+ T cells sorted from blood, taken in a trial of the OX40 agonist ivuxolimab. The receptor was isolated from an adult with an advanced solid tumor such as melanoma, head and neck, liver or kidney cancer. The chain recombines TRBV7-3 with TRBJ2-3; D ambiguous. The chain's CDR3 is CASSLRPADTQYF. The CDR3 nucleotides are TGTGCCAGCTCACTAAGGCCCGCAGATACGCAGTATTTT.